Presented here are 25 T cell receptor beta chains from one specimen sequenced in a study of control samples from healthy donors and cancer patients. The repertoire was sequenced with immunoSEQ multiplex PCR; TCRdb's copy has only in-frame clones and lacks some. The table has roughly 180,000 clones, approximately 91% seen once. The sample taken for sequencing was blood. Receptors originate from a woman in her thirties or forties in good health.

The chain combines TRBV9 with TRBJ1-2; weak D call: TRBD1 (5 bases). The V gene lost 2 bases and the J gene lost 4 bases, with 15 bases spanning the gap. Germline values: CDR1 SGDLS, CDR2 YYNGEE. The CDR3 is made up of 15 amino acids. CDR3 sequence (DNA): TGTGCCAGCAGCGTGGGGCAGCTAACGCCCTATGGCTACACCTTC. It specifies CASSVGQLTPYGYTF. Supplemented by reference TRBV9 and TRBJ1-2, the full variable domain reads DSGVTQTPKHLITATGQRVTLRCSPRSGDLSVYWYQQSLDQGLQFLIQYYNGEERAKGNILERFSAQQFPDLHSELNLSSLELGDSALYFCASSVGQLTPYGYTFGSGTRLTVV.

This chain links TRBV5-6 with TRBJ2-4; 10 nucleotides agree with TRBD2. Germline V gives CDR1 SGHDT, CDR2 YYEEEE. The CDR3 is 16 residues long. With V trimmed by 3 bases and J by 6 bases, 9 bases remained unmatched. CDR3 amino acids: CASSSLPSGGANIQYF. CDR3 nucleotides: TGTGCCAGCAGCTCGCTCCCCAGCGGGGGGGCAAACATTCAGTACTTC.

V usage is TRBV7-9 and J usage is TRBJ1-5; weak D call: TRBD1 (5 bases). Germline CDR1 reads SEHNR; CDR2 reads FQNEAQ (reference sequence). The CDR3 runs 14 residues. CDR3 nucleotides: TGTGCAGTCGGGGGGGTCTATAGCAATCAGCCCCAGCATTTT. Encoded protein: CAVGGVYSNQPQHF.

The chain employs TRBV7-3 and TRBJ1-2, with D possibly TRBD1 on 6 matching bases. V lost 3 bases and J 8 bases, leaving 13 bases between the germline ends. Per the germline V gene, CDR1 is SGHTA and CDR2 is FQGTGA. This CDR3 contains 13 residues. The CDR3 region has the DNA TGTGCCAGCAGCTTCCCGGGGGCGCGGGGCTACACCTTC. This translates into CASSFPGARGYTF.

The gene calls are TRBV27 and TRBJ2-3; TRBD1 is a possible D gene (5 bases). With 2 bases removed from V and 3 bases from J, the gap between germline ends came to 15 bases. The germline V gene encodes CDR1 MNHEY and CDR2 SMNVEV (reference sequence). There are 16 residues in the CDR3. The CDR3 nucleotides read TGTGCCAGCAGTTTAGACAGAAGAACGACTACAGATACGCAGTATTTT. Translation: CASSLDRRTTTDTQYF.

The chain combines TRBV6-5 with TRBJ1-2; D call uncertain. The V end was cut by 0 bases, the J end by 4 bases, with 9 bases between. This CDR3 region has 14 residues. CDR1 and CDR2 from the germline V gene are MNHEY and SVGAGI. This CDR3 is CASSYSQESYGYTF. The CDR3 DNA reads as TGTGCCAGCAGTTACTCCCAGGAGTCCTATGGCTACACCTTC.

The chain uses TRBV9 and TRBJ1-2, with D possibly TRBD1 on 6 matching bases. From germline, CDR1 is SGDLS and CDR2 YYNGEE. V was shortened by 0 bases and J by 8 bases, with 26 bases between the two germline ends. The CDR3 is made up of 18 amino acids. The CDR3 region is CASSVERGLAGGRGGYTF. The DNA of the CDR3 is TGTGCCAGCAGCGTAGAGCGGGGTTTGGCCGGGGGCCGAGGAGGCTACACCTTC.

This rearrangement joins TRBV10-3 to TRBJ2-2, with 9 bases matching TRBD1. This CDR3 region has 13 residues. V dropped 11 bases and J dropped 2; count of bases not matched to a gene: 3. Germline CDR1 reads ENHRY; CDR2 reads SYGVKD. CDR3 sequence: CAGGQGNTGELFF. In nucleotides, the CDR3 is TGTGCCGGGGGACAGGGTAACACCGGGGAGCTGTTTTTT.

V and J are TRBV2 and TRBJ1-3; D not certain. CDR3 length equals 15 residues. Trimming removed 6 bases from V and 0 bases from J, with 12 bases in between. Germline V gene sequence: CDR1 SNHLY, CDR2 FYNNEI. The CDR3 loop reads CASSVNLDSGNTIYF. The CDR3 DNA sequence: TGTGCCAGCAGCGTTAACCTCGACTCTGGAAACACCATATATTTT.

The V and J genes are TRBV9 and TRBJ2-2; 7 bases line up with TRBD1. The CDR3 is made up of 14 amino acids. Germline V lookup: CDR1 SGDLS, CDR2 YYNGEE. With 4 bases clipped from V and 6 bases from J, the junction kept 6 bases outside the gene matches. The CDR3 region has the DNA TGTGCCAGCAGCCCCGACAGGGTCGCCGGGGAGCTGTTTTTT. This encodes CASSPDRVAGELFF.

The chain is built from TRBV13 and TRBJ2-2; 7 positions agree with TRBD1. Germline-derived CDR1 and CDR2 are PRHDT and FYEKMQ (reference sequence). The CDR3 runs to 16 residues. Trimming took 4 bases from V and 4 from J; bases not matched to a gene: 9. The CDR3 bases are TGTGCCAGCAGCTCAGCCCTCAGGGGGTCCACCGGGGAGCTGTTTTTT. Translation gives CASSSALRGSTGELFF.

The CDR3 coding sequence is TGTGCCAGCAGCTTATATGGGGGAAACACTGAAGCTTTCTTT. Its translation is CASSLYGGNTEAFF. J is TRBJ1-1 and V is TRBV7-9; D may be TRBD1 (5 bases). The V and J ends lost 2 bases and 2 bases respectively, with 9 bases between them. Per the germline V gene, CDR1 is SEHNR and CDR2 is FQNEAQ (reference sequence). The CDR3 totals 14 residues.

Only a few counts were recorded for this clone. The J gene is TRBJ1-2, the V gene TRBV15; D is uncertain. Germline CDR1 is LNHNV and CDR2 is YYDKDF (reference sequence). This CDR3 is 12 amino acids long. Trimming pared 7 bases from V and 5 bases from J, leaving 11 bases between. The chain's CDR3 is CATNDGGYGYTF. CDR3 in DNA: TGTGCCACCAATGACGGTGGGTATGGCTACACCTTC.

The genes are TRBV2 and TRBJ2-7; 8 nucleotides line up with TRBD1. Germline V gene data show CDR1 as SNHLY and CDR2 as FYNNEI. The CDR3 covers 12 residues. J gave up 5 bases and V 6 bases, and 3 bases lay outside the gene matches. The CDR3 loop reads CASRKQGDEQYF. The CDR3, as DNA: TGTGCCAGCAGAAAACAGGGGGACGAGCAGTACTTC. The full variable domain, rest sourced from reference TRBV2 and TRBJ2-7, is EPEVTQTPSHQVTQMGQEVILRCVPISNHLYFYWYRQILGQKVEFLVSFYNNEISEKSEIFDDQFSVERPDGSNFTLKIRSTKLEDSAMYFCASRKQGDEQYFGPGTRLTVT.

This chain joins TRBV6-5 and TRBJ1-3; weak D call: TRBD1 (5 bases). This CDR3 is 15 amino acids long. The V end was cut by 6 bases, the J end by 0 bases, with 12 bases between. CDR1 and CDR2 (germline): MNHEY, SVGAGI. In nucleotides, the CDR3 is TGTGCCAGCAGATTAGACAGTAGCTCTGGAAACACCATATATTTT. It codes for CASRLDSSSGNTIYF.

The chain joins TRBV18 to TRBJ2-7; 9 bases are shared with TRBD1. V was pared by 2 bases and J by 9 bases, with 5 bases of the junction left unmatched. The CDR3 extends over 13 amino acids. Germline V gene lookup returns CDR1 KGHSH and CDR2 LQKENI. CDR3: CASSPGDRAAQYF. Here the CDR3 DNA reads TGTGCCAGCTCACCAGGGGACAGGGCTGCGCAGTACTTC.

V and J are TRBV2 and TRBJ2-1; 9 positions agree with TRBD1. The J segment lost 2 bases and the V segment lost 5 bases, leaving 4 bases of the junction unmatched. Per the germline V gene, CDR1 is SNHLY and CDR2 is FYNNEI. The CDR3 totals 15 residues. CDR3 nucleotide sequence: TGTGCCAGCAGTAACAACAGGGGGCCCTACAATGAGCAGTTCTTC. Translation gives CASSNNRGPYNEQFF. Complete variable domain (other parts from reference TRBV2 and TRBJ2-1): EPEVTQTPSHQVTQMGQEVILRCVPISNHLYFYWYRQILGQKVEFLVSFYNNEISEKSEIFDDQFSVERPDGSNFTLKIRSTKLEDSAMYFCASSNNRGPYNEQFFGPGTRLTVL.

Here the CDR3 reads CASSSGLAGSTDTQYF. CDR3 DNA: TGTGCCAGCAGCTCGGGACTAGCGGGGAGCACAGATACGCAGTATTTT. The chain joins TRBV5-4 to TRBJ2-3; 13 bases agree with TRBD2. J lost 0 bases, V lost 3 bases, and 1 base had no gene match. Germline V gives CDR1 SGHNT, CDR2 YYREEE (reference sequence). This CDR3 spans 16 amino acids. Filled out from reference TRBV5-4 and TRBJ2-3, the complete variable domain reads ETGVTQSPTHLIKTRGQQVTLRCSSQSGHNTVSWYQQALGQGPQFIFQYYREEENGRGNFPPRFSGLQFPNYSSELNVNALELDDSALYLCASSSGLAGSTDTQYFGPGTRLTVL.

Notes on this clone: Other DNA sequences in the sample encode the same CDR3. In DNA form, the CDR3 reads TGTGCCAGCAGTTTGGCAGGCGGAACTGAAGCTTTCTTT. Protein product: CASSLAGGTEAFF. The gene calls are TRBV12-3 or TRBV12-4 and TRBJ1-1; D not certain. This CDR3 comprises 13 residues. V gave up 3 bases and J gave up 5 bases, with 10 bases separating them.

The chain employs TRBV6-5 and TRBJ1-1; TRBD1 matches at 9 bases. Germline V lookup: CDR1 MNHEY, CDR2 SVGAGI. With 7 bases clipped from V and 7 bases from J, the junction kept 13 bases outside the gene matches. The CDR3 loop spans 15 amino acids. In DNA, the CDR3 is TGTGCCAGCAATTTGTTAGGACAGGGGCTGAATGAAGCTTTCTTT. It yields the protein CASNLLGQGLNEAFF.

The chain combines TRBV28 with TRBJ2-5; possible D gene TRBD1, 5 bases. The CDR3 loop spans 12 amino acids. Germline loops: CDR1 MDHEN, CDR2 SYDVKM. Deletions cut 5 bases from V and 5 bases from J, with 9 bases between. The CDR3 sequence: CASSPYRETQYF. In DNA form, the CDR3 reads TGTGCCAGCAGTCCCTACAGGGAGACCCAGTACTTC.

The chain uses TRBV19 and TRBJ1-5; TRBD1 matches at 11 bases. The CDR3 is 17 residues long. CDR1 is LNHDA and CDR2 is SQIVND in the germline V gene (reference sequence). J was trimmed by 1 base and V by 11 bases; bases with no gene match: 13. CDR3 sequence (DNA): TGTGCCGCCTCCCCGTGGGACAGGGGGGGGAGCAATCAGCCCCAGCATTTT. Protein: CAASPWDRGGSNQPQHF.

V is TRBV4-1 and J is TRBJ1-2; the D gene is possibly TRBD1 (6 bases). Trimming pared 4 bases from V and 5 bases from J, leaving 17 bases between. The CDR3 is 15 residues long. CDR1 is MGHRA, CDR2 YSYEKL, per germline. Here the CDR3 DNA reads TGCGCCAGCAGCCCATATCAAGGGGGGGAGTATGGCTACACCTTC. This codes for CASSPYQGGEYGYTF.

The chain uses TRBV19 and TRBJ2-6, with D perhaps TRBD2 (6 bases). Per germline, CDR1 LNHDA and CDR2 SQIVND (reference sequence). Deletions cut 3 bases from V and 2 bases from J, with 14 bases between. The CDR3 covers 17 residues. The CDR3 region has the DNA TGTGCCAGTAGTATGGTAGGCGGAGGGACTGGGGCCAACGTCCTGACTTTC. Translating it yields CASSMVGGGTGANVLTF.

This clone showed up just once. The chain has TRBV5-1 and TRBJ2-4; D gene ambiguous. There are 14 residues in the CDR3. Germline lookup yields CDR1 SGHRS and CDR2 YFSETQ. The V end lost 3 bases, the J end lost 6 bases, and 13 bases lay between the germline ends. The CDR3 DNA reads TGCGCCAGCAGCTCCACCGGGTACGGAAACATTCAGTACTTC. Translated: CASSSTGYGNIQYF.